A selection of T cell receptor beta chains follows, all from one sample in a study of T cell responses to AZD1222 COVID-19 vaccine. Sequenced by immunoSEQ multiplex PCR; TCRdb stores in-frame clones only, minus some. Among 150,000 to 160,000 clones listed, around nine tenths were seen once. The sequencing used peripheral blood, collected on day 0 of AZD1222 vaccination. These receptors originate from an adult in good health. Both conserved end residues are part of each CDR3. The D gene is left open where the match is weak. Where a row states a size, it is once, few, many or the class of an expanded clone; other rows omit it.

cdr3_nt: TGTGCCAGCAGTTTAACTAGTCCTCGAGGTGAGCAGTTCTTC
cdr3_aa: CASSLTSPRGEQFF
d_call: NA
j_call: TRBJ2-1
clone_size: NA
v_call: TRBV28

cdr3_nt: TGTGCCAGCACCTTAACTAGCGGGGGGATTATTAGCCCCTCTTCCTACGAGCAGTACTTC
cdr3_aa: CASTLTSGGIISPSSYEQYF
d_call: TRBD2
j_call: TRBJ2-7
clone_size: NA
v_call: TRBV7-8

cdr3_nt: TGTGCCAGCAGTACCTCTGGACGATACTATGGCTACACCTTC
cdr3_aa: CASSTSGRYYGYTF
d_call: NA
j_call: TRBJ1-2
clone_size: NA
v_call: TRBV28

cdr3_nt: TGTGCCACCAGTTCAGACAGGGTCTCACCCCTCCACTTT
cdr3_aa: CATSSDRVSPLHF
d_call: TRBD1
j_call: TRBJ1-6
clone_size: NA
v_call: TRBV15

cdr3_nt: TGCGCCAGCAGCCAACGACCCGGACTAGCGGGGAGCGAAAAGTACTTC
cdr3_aa: CASSQRPGLAGSEKYF
d_call: TRBD2
j_call: TRBJ2-7
clone_size: once
v_call: TRBV5-1

cdr3_nt: TGTGCCAGCAGTTACTCTTCCGGACTAGCGGAAGAGACCCAGTACTTC
cdr3_aa: CASSYSSGLAEETQYF
d_call: TRBD2
j_call: TRBJ2-5
clone_size: NA
v_call: TRBV6-5

cdr3_nt: TGTGCCAGCAGCTTAGGTCTATATTACACTGAAGCTTTCTTT
cdr3_aa: CASSLGLYYTEAFF
d_call: NA
j_call: TRBJ1-1
clone_size: once
v_call: TRBV7-2

cdr3_nt: TGTGCCAGTAGTATGAACAGGGTGAGCTCGAACGAGCAGTACTTC
cdr3_aa: CASSMNRVSSNEQYF
d_call: NA
j_call: TRBJ2-7
clone_size: NA
v_call: TRBV19

cdr3_nt: TGTGCCAGCAGCGAAGGACAGGGTAACCAGCCCCAGCATTTT
cdr3_aa: CASSEGQGNQPQHF
d_call: TRBD1
j_call: TRBJ1-5
clone_size: NA
v_call: TRBV7-8

cdr3_nt: TGTGCCAGCAGCGTAGGGAGGGGATCGGACGAGCAGTACTTC
cdr3_aa: CASSVGRGSDEQYF
d_call: NA
j_call: TRBJ2-7
clone_size: NA
v_call: TRBV9

cdr3_nt: TGTGCCAGCAGCTTAACCGTAGGTGGGCTAGCCTACGAGCAGTACTTC
cdr3_aa: CASSLTVGGLAYEQYF
d_call: NA
j_call: TRBJ2-7
clone_size: NA
v_call: TRBV11-1

cdr3_nt: TGTGCCAGCAGCTTAGTTGCCGTGGCGCCGAACACTGAAGCTTTCTTT
cdr3_aa: CASSLVAVAPNTEAFF
d_call: NA
j_call: TRBJ1-1
clone_size: NA
v_call: TRBV7-9

cdr3_nt: TGTGCCAGCAGCCTCGGACAACTTGGAAACACCATATATTTT
cdr3_aa: CASSLGQLGNTIYF
d_call: NA
j_call: TRBJ1-3
clone_size: NA
v_call: TRBV7-9

cdr3_nt: TGTGCCAGCAGTGAAAGGGGACAACCACACACCTACGAGCAGTACTTC
cdr3_aa: CASSERGQPHTYEQYF
d_call: NA
j_call: TRBJ2-7
clone_size: NA
v_call: TRBV7-2

cdr3_nt: TGTGCCAGCAGTTACTCTAGAGGATTGAACACTGAAGCTTTCTTT
cdr3_aa: CASSYSRGLNTEAFF
d_call: NA
j_call: TRBJ1-1
clone_size: NA
v_call: TRBV6-5

cdr3_nt: TGTGCCACCAGTGATTTGGTCCGGGGCAGGAACCTTAATGAAAAACTGTTTTTT
cdr3_aa: CATSDLVRGRNLNEKLFF
d_call: NA
j_call: TRBJ1-4
clone_size: few
v_call: TRBV24-1

cdr3_nt: TGCGCCAGCAGCCAAGGGTGGCGGGGGGGCTACGAGCAGTACTTC
cdr3_aa: CASSQGWRGGYEQYF
d_call: TRBD2
j_call: TRBJ2-7
clone_size: NA
v_call: TRBV4-3

cdr3_nt: TGTGCCAGCAGCTTAGCGGAACGGAAAAATACGCAGTATTTT
cdr3_aa: CASSLAERKNTQYF
d_call: NA
j_call: TRBJ2-3
clone_size: few
v_call: TRBV7-2

cdr3_nt: TGTGCCAGCAGTTACTCGGGACAGCACAGCTATGGCTACACCTTC
cdr3_aa: CASSYSGQHSYGYTF
d_call: TRBD1
j_call: TRBJ1-2
clone_size: NA
v_call: TRBV6-5

cdr3_nt: TGTGCCAGCAGCTTGGGACTACGAGAGACCCAGTACTTC
cdr3_aa: CASSLGLRETQYF
d_call: NA
j_call: TRBJ2-5
clone_size: NA
v_call: TRBV5-6

cdr3_nt: TGCGCCAGCAGCTTGGGCGGGAGCGGAAATGAGCAGTTCTTC
cdr3_aa: CASSLGGSGNEQFF
d_call: TRBD2
j_call: TRBJ2-1
clone_size: NA
v_call: TRBV5-1